The present entry profiles one T cell receptor (beta chain) with its context. The data originate from a study of radiotherapy plus CTLA-4 blockade in lung cancer. Study at large: Objective responses arose in roughly 20% of patients, and about 32% experienced disease control.

The CDR3 spans 14 residues. Germline V gene lookup returns CDR1 LNHDA and CDR2 SQIVND (reference sequence). The V segment lost 3 bases and the J segment 5 bases; nucleotides outside the gene matches: 5. Data came from immunoSEQ multiplex PCR; TCRdb stores just in-frame clones and leaves some out. The table has 53,000 or so clones, more than 70% seen once. The rearrangement joins TRBV19 to TRBJ2-7, with TRBD2 matching 9 bases. The sequence derives from a human donor with non-small cell lung cancer who had stable disease on radiotherapy plus ipilimumab. Sequences were derived from peripheral blood, sampled from a patient treated with radiotherapy plus ipilimumab. This chain's CDR3 is CASSMKGLAHEQYV. Here the CDR3 DNA reads TGTGCCAGTAGTATGAAGGGACTAGCTCACGAGCAGTACGTC.